These T cell receptor beta chains were read from a single sample in a study of identical twins. Each CDR3 protein gets one entry after TCRdb re-called the 5' RACE reads with MiXCR. The table lists approximately 680,000 distinct CDR3 sequences, roughly 7.2% of them singletons. This same sample was also taken into another study, of yellow fever vaccine responses in identical twins.

The sample consisted of PBMCs. Receptor source: a woman under 30 in good health. Both conserved end residues are part of each CDR3. A D gene is named only where the DNA matches it firmly. Clone size is stated in some rows and not others, as once, few, many or a class when expanded.

CDR3 DNA	CDR3 protein	V gene	D gene	J gene	clone size
TGCGCCAGCAGTGACAGGGAGGACACTGAAGCTTTCTTT	CASSDREDTEAFF	TRBV10-2	-	TRBJ1-1	few
TGTGCCACCAGTGATTTTCAGGGGAGCTCCTACAATGAGCAGTTCTTC	CATSDFQGSSYNEQFF	TRBV24-1	-	TRBJ2-1	many
TGTGCCAGTAGTATAGTACTAGCTACAGATACGCAGTATTTT	CASSIVLATDTQYF	TRBV19	-	TRBJ2-3	few
TGTGCCAGCAGCCCGACTAGCGGCTTTCGCACAGATACGCAGTATTTT	CASSPTSGFRTDTQYF	TRBV28	TRBD2	TRBJ2-3	-
TGTGCCAGCAGCTTAAGGGGACTAGCGGATGAGCAGTTCTTC	CASSLRGLADEQFF	TRBV7-3	TRBD2	TRBJ2-1	-
TGCAGTGCTAGAGATCTCAGCGGGAGGAGGTCCTACAATGAGCAGTTCTTC	CSARDLSGRRSYNEQFF	TRBV20-1	TRBD2	TRBJ2-1	many
TGTGCCAGCAGCTTCGCGGGGTCCGGGGAGCTGTTTTTT	CASSFAGSGELFF	TRBV7-2	-	TRBJ2-2	many
TGTGCCAGCAGAATAATCGACAGGGGCGGTGAAAAACTGTTTTTT	CASRIIDRGGEKLFF	TRBV7-8	TRBD1	TRBJ1-4	many
TGTGCCAGCAGTCAAGAAACGGGACACCCTTGGGAGCAGTACTTC	CASSQETGHPWEQYF	TRBV6-4	-	TRBJ2-7	-
TGTGCCACCAGTGACCTACTTGGGGGGGAGCTGTTTTTT	CATSDLLGGELFF	TRBV24-1	-	TRBJ2-2	-
TGTGCCAGCAGCAAAACAGGGTCTAGCTACAATGAGCAGTTCTTC	CASSKTGSSYNEQFF	TRBV28	-	TRBJ2-1	many
TGCAGCGTACGGAGCGGGAGGGCAGATACGCAGTATTTT	CSVRSGRADTQYF	TRBV29-1	TRBD2	TRBJ2-3	few
TGCGCCAGCAGCCCTATCCTGAAGACCGGGGAGCTGTTTTTT	CASSPILKTGELFF	TRBV4-1	-	TRBJ2-2	many
TGTGCCAGCAGTTTCTTTCTTTCCTACGAGCAGTACTTC	CASSFFLSYEQYF	TRBV28	-	TRBJ2-7	-
TGTGCCAGCAGCCCCTCTCTAGCGTCGGGCGGGGAGCTGTTTTTT	CASSPSLASGGELFF	TRBV7-7	-	TRBJ2-2	few
TGCAGTGCTAGTAAAGGAGGGGGTGAAGCTTTCTTT	CSASKGGGEAFF	TRBV20-1	-	TRBJ1-1	-
TGTGCCAGCAGGCGCGCCGGGGTTATCACTGAAGCTTTCTTT	CASRRAGVITEAFF	TRBV12-3/TRBV12-4	-	TRBJ1-1	many
TGTGCCAGCAGTTTGCGGACAGGGGTTAGCTACGAGCAGTACTTC	CASSLRTGVSYEQYF	TRBV12-3/TRBV12-4	TRBD1	TRBJ2-7	few
TGCAGCGTTGATGTACAGGGGGTCTATGGCTACACCTTC	CSVDVQGVYGYTF	TRBV29-1	TRBD1	TRBJ1-2	few
TGTGCCAGCAGCTTTTATGGGGGGGTCTACAATGAGCAGTTCTTC	CASSFYGGVYNEQFF	TRBV5-5	TRBD2	TRBJ2-1	many
TGTGCCAGCAGTTTCGGCACAACTAATGAAAAACTGTTTTTT	CASSFGTTNEKLFF	TRBV12-3/TRBV12-4	-	TRBJ1-4	many
TGTGCCACCAGCAGAGATCAGGGGGTGGATACGCAGTATTTT	CATSRDQGVDTQYF	TRBV15	TRBD1	TRBJ2-3	-
TGTGCCAGCAGCTCTTGGGGGAGCTCTGGAAACACCATATATTTT	CASSSWGSSGNTIYF	TRBV7-6	-	TRBJ1-3	-
TGTGCCAGCAGTCCATCGGGGGCCTCCGGAGAGACCCAGTACTTC	CASSPSGASGETQYF	TRBV27	-	TRBJ2-5	many
TGTGCCAGCAGCTCCGTTACTAGCGGGAGTTTATCCGGGGAGCTGTTTTTT	CASSSVTSGSLSGELFF	TRBV7-8	TRBD2	TRBJ2-2	many
TGCAGCGCCTATAAGACTGAGGCGAATGAGCAGTTCTTC	CSAYKTEANEQFF	TRBV29-1	-	TRBJ2-1	many
TGTGCCAGCAGGCATAGCGGGAGTGACTACGAGCAGTACTTC	CASRHSGSDYEQYF	TRBV12-3/TRBV12-4	TRBD2	TRBJ2-7	few
TGCAGTGCTAAGGGTAGCGGGCAAAACTACAATGAGCAGTTCTTC	CSAKGSGQNYNEQFF	TRBV20-1	TRBD2	TRBJ2-1	-
TGTGCCAGCAGTGCGACCTCTAAGCGGGGGTTCAGAGATACGCAGTATTTT	CASSATSKRGFRDTQYF	TRBV28	TRBD2	TRBJ2-3	few
TGTGCCAGCAGTTTCCTCTCGATGGGACTCTCTGGGGCCAACGTCCTGACTTTC	CASSFLSMGLSGANVLTF	TRBV12-3/TRBV12-4	-	TRBJ2-6	-
TGTGCCAGCAGCTTTGCGGTGACGGCCTCGGGGCCCCAGCATTTT	CASSFAVTASGPQHF	TRBV11-2	-	TRBJ1-5	few
TGCAGCGTTGTTCCCCAAGGCGCCAAAAACATTCAGTACTTC	CSVVPQGAKNIQYF	TRBV29-1	-	TRBJ2-4	few
TGCGCCAGCAGCTCAGGGACTAGCTCTGATACGCAGTATTTT	CASSSGTSSDTQYF	TRBV5-1	TRBD2	TRBJ2-3	-
TGTGCCAGCTACGGCTGGGCGAACACTGAAGCTTTCTTT	CASYGWANTEAFF	TRBV12-3/TRBV12-4	-	TRBJ1-1	many
TGTGCCAGCAGCCTCATGGGGACCGCTCAAGAGACCCAGTACTTC	CASSLMGTAQETQYF	TRBV5-8	-	TRBJ2-5	-